Sequencing of this T cell receptor beta chain was carried out in a study of cytomegalovirus exposure and HLA in healthy donors. The PCR made use of 60 Vbeta and 13 Jbeta primers. TCRdb keeps only in-frame clones here, not all; method: immunoSEQ multiplex PCR. The repertoire consists of approximately 160,000 clones, with around 76% occurring once and the leading ten covering over 0.95%. Study-wide results and limits: Testing in vitro showed a few CMV-associated chains specific for CMV antigens. The authors judged a highly shared variant cluster likely a sequencing artifact. Across donors, most TCRs were seen rarely, yet some public ones were widespread.

This clone was recorded only once. Its antigen remains unknown. With V trimmed by 4 bases and J by 1 base, 8 bases remained unmatched. The germline gives CDR1 SGHVS, CDR2 FQNEAQ. This CDR3 spans 16 amino acids. The source material was PBMCs. The sequence was obtained from a woman between 35 and 50 years old in good health and CMV-seronegative. This chain links TRBV7-8 with TRBJ1-1; 8 positions agree with TRBD1. CDR3 coding DNA: TGTGCCAGCAGCTCCCGGGACAGGAGACAGAACACTGAAGCTTTCTTT. Translation: CASSSRDRRQNTEAFF.